This T cell receptor (beta chain) emerged from a study of cytomegalovirus exposure and HLA in healthy donors. Trimming shortened V by 8 bases and J by 7 bases, and 18 bases separated the two germline ends. The germline V gene encodes CDR1 LNHDA and CDR2 SQIVND (reference sequence). The CDR3 length is 14 residues. A multiplex PCR was run with 60 Vbeta primers and 13 Jbeta primers. Assay: immunoSEQ multiplex PCR; the TCRdb copy retains only in-frame clones and omits some. The sample consists of fewer than 200,000 clones, about three quarters of them appearing once. The sequenced sample was PBMCs. This TCR came from a man in his forties in good health and CMV-seronegative. The genes are TRBV19 and TRBJ2-1; TRBD1 is a possible D gene (5 bases). CDR3 nucleotide sequence: TGTGCCAGTGACCCGCAGGGATTAGGGAATGAGCAGTTCTTC. Translating gives CASDPQGLGNEQFF.